These T cell receptor beta chains were read from a single sample in a study of blood T cell repertoires in COVID-19. This table comes from immunoSEQ multiplex PCR, and its TCRdb copy is limited to in-frame clones, with some not included. Of about 45,000 clones listed, about four fifths are singletons. Sequencing was done on a sample of peripheral blood. The receptors were sampled from a human donor in a cohort sampled during active COVID-19. Each CDR3 is given with its conserved first and last residue. D genes are given only for firm matches. Clone size is stated in some rows and not others, as once, few, many or a class when expanded.

d_gene: -
abundance: -
v_gene: TRBV3-1/TRBV3-2
j_gene: TRBJ1-4
CDR3aa: CASRIRNEKLFF
CDR3nt: TGTGCCAGCAGGATCAGAAATGAAAAACTGTTTTTT

d_gene: -
abundance: -
v_gene: TRBV6-5
j_gene: TRBJ2-5
CDR3aa: CASSYSRSQETQYF
CDR3nt: TGTGCCAGCAGTTACTCTAGAAGCCAAGAGACCCAGTACTTC

d_gene: -
abundance: -
v_gene: TRBV7-2
j_gene: TRBJ2-5
CDR3aa: CASSSGSQETQYF
CDR3nt: TGTGCCAGCAGCTCGGGTAGCCAAGAGACCCAGTACTTC

d_gene: -
abundance: -
v_gene: TRBV12-3/TRBV12-4
j_gene: TRBJ1-5
CDR3aa: CASSFLRQGLRNF
CDR3nt: TGTGCCAGCAGTTTCTTGCGGCAGGGGCTAAGAAATTTT

d_gene: TRBD2
abundance: -
v_gene: TRBV27
j_gene: TRBJ2-7
CDR3aa: CASQTNSGKNGHYEQYF
CDR3nt: TGTGCCAGCCAAACCAATAGCGGGAAGAACGGACACTACGAGCAGTACTTC

d_gene: -
abundance: -
v_gene: TRBV30
j_gene: TRBJ1-3
CDR3aa: CAWSRDSGNTIYF
CDR3nt: TGTGCCTGGAGTCGGGACTCTGGAAACACCATATATTTT

d_gene: -
abundance: -
v_gene: TRBV7-8
j_gene: TRBJ2-1
CDR3aa: CASSREQSSYNEQFF
CDR3nt: TGTGCCAGCAGCCGAGAACAGAGCTCCTACAATGAGCAGTTCTTC

d_gene: TRBD1
abundance: -
v_gene: TRBV6-6
j_gene: TRBJ2-7
CDR3aa: CASSFSDRGPYEQYF
CDR3nt: TGTGCCAGCAGTTTTAGCGACAGGGGGCCCTACGAGCAGTACTTC

d_gene: TRBD1
abundance: -
v_gene: TRBV28
j_gene: TRBJ1-5
CDR3aa: CASSHGTGKQPQHF
CDR3nt: TGTGCCAGCAGCCATGGGACAGGCAAGCAGCCCCAGCATTTT

d_gene: TRBD1
abundance: -
v_gene: TRBV5-1
j_gene: TRBJ1-2
CDR3aa: CASSLGQGARGYTF
CDR3nt: TGCGCCAGCAGCTTGGGACAGGGGGCGCGGGGCTACACCTTC

d_gene: -
abundance: -
v_gene: TRBV7-3
j_gene: TRBJ2-7
CDR3aa: CASSLGHPYEQYF
CDR3nt: TGTGCCAGCAGCTTAGGACACCCCTACGAGCAGTACTTC

d_gene: -
abundance: once
v_gene: TRBV5-4
j_gene: TRBJ2-3
CDR3aa: CASSSQGNPSTDTQYF
CDR3nt: TGTGCCAGCAGCTCACAGGGTAATCCTAGCACAGATACGCAGTATTTT

d_gene: TRBD2
abundance: -
v_gene: TRBV28
j_gene: TRBJ2-2
CDR3aa: CASSLVGALAGGKLFF
CDR3nt: TGTGCCAGCAGTTTGGTGGGGGCACTAGCGGGAGGGAAGCTGTTTTTT

d_gene: -
abundance: -
v_gene: TRBV9
j_gene: TRBJ1-2
CDR3aa: CASSVATVSYGYTF
CDR3nt: TGTGCCAGCAGCGTAGCTACGGTATCCTATGGCTACACCTTC

d_gene: -
abundance: -
v_gene: TRBV5-6
j_gene: TRBJ1-2
CDR3aa: CASSLRGANNYGYTF
CDR3nt: TGTGCCAGCAGCTTGCGGGGGGCAAATAACTATGGCTACACCTTC

d_gene: TRBD2
abundance: -
v_gene: TRBV11-3
j_gene: TRBJ2-7
CDR3aa: CASSWAGLAGEEVSYEQYF
CDR3nt: TGTGCCAGCAGCTGGGCAGGACTAGCGGGAGAAGAGGTCTCCTACGAGCAGTACTTC

d_gene: TRBD2
abundance: few
v_gene: TRBV5-4
j_gene: TRBJ2-2
CDR3aa: CASSLAGREMGKGELFF
CDR3nt: TGTGCCAGCAGCTTGGCCGGGCGGGAGATGGGTAAAGGGGAGCTGTTTTTT

d_gene: -
abundance: -
v_gene: TRBV27
j_gene: TRBJ2-7
CDR3aa: CASSLSGPPGSYEQYF
CDR3nt: TGTGCCAGCAGTTTATCGGGGCCTCCTGGGTCCTACGAGCAGTACTTC

d_gene: TRBD1
abundance: -
v_gene: TRBV7-9
j_gene: TRBJ2-7
CDR3aa: CASSIPGQGTYEQYF
CDR3nt: TGTGCCAGCAGCATACCGGGACAGGGGACGTACGAGCAGTACTTC

d_gene: -
abundance: -
v_gene: TRBV4-1
j_gene: TRBJ2-7
CDR3aa: CASSQGSGDTYEQYF
CDR3nt: TGCGCCAGCAGCCAAGGCTCGGGGGATACCTACGAGCAGTACTTC

d_gene: TRBD1
abundance: -
v_gene: TRBV5-1
j_gene: TRBJ1-1
CDR3aa: CASSFQTGEEAFF
CDR3nt: TGCGCCAGCAGCTTCCAGACAGGGGAGGAAGCTTTCTTT

d_gene: TRBD1
abundance: -
v_gene: TRBV6-6
j_gene: TRBJ2-2
CDR3aa: CASSLLRTGGETGELFF
CDR3nt: TGTGCCAGCAGTCTTCTACGGACAGGGGGTGAAACCGGGGAGCTGTTTTTT

d_gene: -
abundance: -
v_gene: TRBV7-2
j_gene: TRBJ2-4
CDR3aa: CASSLNRANIQYF
CDR3nt: TGTGCCAGCAGCTTAAACAGGGCAAACATTCAGTACTTC

d_gene: TRBD1
abundance: once
v_gene: TRBV6-5
j_gene: TRBJ2-7
CDR3aa: CASSYSGQVLYEQYF
CDR3nt: TGTGCCAGCAGTTACTCTGGACAGGTCCTTTACGAGCAGTACTTC

d_gene: -
abundance: -
v_gene: TRBV5-1
j_gene: TRBJ1-1
CDR3aa: CASSALNRASAEAFF
CDR3nt: TGCGCCAGCAGCGCGCTTAACAGGGCTTCGGCTGAAGCTTTCTTT